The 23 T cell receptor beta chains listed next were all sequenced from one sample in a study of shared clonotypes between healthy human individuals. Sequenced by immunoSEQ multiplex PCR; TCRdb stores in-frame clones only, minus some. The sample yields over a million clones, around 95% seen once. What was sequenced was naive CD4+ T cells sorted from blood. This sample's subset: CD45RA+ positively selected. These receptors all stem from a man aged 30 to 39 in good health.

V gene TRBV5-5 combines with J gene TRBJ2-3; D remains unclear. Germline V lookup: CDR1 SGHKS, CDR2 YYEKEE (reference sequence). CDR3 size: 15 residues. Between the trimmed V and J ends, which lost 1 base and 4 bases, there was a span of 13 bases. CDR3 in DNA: TGTGCCAGCAGCTTGTCGCAATTTATGTCAGATACGCAGTATTTT. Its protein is CASSLSQFMSDTQYF.

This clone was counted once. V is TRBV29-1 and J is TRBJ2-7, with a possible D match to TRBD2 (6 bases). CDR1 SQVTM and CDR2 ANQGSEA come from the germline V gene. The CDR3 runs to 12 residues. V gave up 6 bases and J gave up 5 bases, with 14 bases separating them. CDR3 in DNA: TGCAGCGTAGGACATGGAGGGGACGAGCAGTACTTC. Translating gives CSVGHGGDEQYF.

CDR3 region: CSVVGRAGTGELFF. The CDR3 DNA reads TGCAGCGTTGTTGGCAGGGCGGGCACCGGGGAGCTGTTTTTT. The genes are TRBV29-1 and TRBJ2-2; the D gene could be TRBD1 or TRBD2 (5 bases each). Germline CDR1 SQVTM, CDR2 ANQGSEA. The V gene lost 4 bases and the J gene lost 4 bases, with 13 bases spanning the gap. The CDR3 covers 14 residues.

CDR3 bases: TGTGCCAGCCGCCGGACAGATACGCAGTATTTT. Its protein is CASRRTDTQYF. The rearrangement uses TRBV13 and TRBJ2-3, with D hard to call. CDR1 is PRHDT and CDR2 is FYEKMQ in the germline V gene (reference sequence). V shed 8 bases and J shed 3 bases, with 6 bases lying between them. The CDR3 spans 11 residues.

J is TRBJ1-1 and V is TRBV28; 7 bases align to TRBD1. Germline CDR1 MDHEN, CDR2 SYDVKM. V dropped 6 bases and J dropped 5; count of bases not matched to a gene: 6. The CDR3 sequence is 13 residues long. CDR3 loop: CASRWTGGTEAFF. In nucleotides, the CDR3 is TGTGCCAGCAGGTGGACAGGAGGGACTGAAGCTTTCTTT.

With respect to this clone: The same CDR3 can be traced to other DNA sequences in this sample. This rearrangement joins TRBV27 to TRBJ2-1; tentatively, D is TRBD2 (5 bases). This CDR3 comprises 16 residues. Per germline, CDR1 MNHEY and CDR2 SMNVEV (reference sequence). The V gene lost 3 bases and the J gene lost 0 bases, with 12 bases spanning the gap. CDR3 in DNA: TGTGCCAGCAGTTTCCTAGCAGTAAGCTCCTACAATGAGCAGTTCTTC. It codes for CASSFLAVSSYNEQFF.

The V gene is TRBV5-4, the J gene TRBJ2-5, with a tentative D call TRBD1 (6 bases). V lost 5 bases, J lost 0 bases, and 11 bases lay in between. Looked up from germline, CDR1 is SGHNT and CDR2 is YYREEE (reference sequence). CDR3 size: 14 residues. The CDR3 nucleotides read TGTGCCAGCAGACAAGGACAGTACCAAGAGACCCAGTACTTC. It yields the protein CASRQGQYQETQYF.

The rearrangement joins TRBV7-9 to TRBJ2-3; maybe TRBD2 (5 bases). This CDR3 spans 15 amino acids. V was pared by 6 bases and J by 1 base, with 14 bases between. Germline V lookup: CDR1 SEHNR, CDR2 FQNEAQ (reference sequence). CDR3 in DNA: TGTGCCAGCAGTTACGGACTGACCCGCACAGATACGCAGTATTTT. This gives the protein CASSYGLTRTDTQYF.

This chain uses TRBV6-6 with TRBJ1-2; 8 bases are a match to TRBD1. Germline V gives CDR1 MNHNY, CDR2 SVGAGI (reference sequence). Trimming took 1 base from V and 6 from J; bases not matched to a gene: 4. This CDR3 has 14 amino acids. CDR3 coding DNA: TGTGCCAGCAGTTACTTAAGGACAGGGAATGGCTACACCTTC. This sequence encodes CASSYLRTGNGYTF.

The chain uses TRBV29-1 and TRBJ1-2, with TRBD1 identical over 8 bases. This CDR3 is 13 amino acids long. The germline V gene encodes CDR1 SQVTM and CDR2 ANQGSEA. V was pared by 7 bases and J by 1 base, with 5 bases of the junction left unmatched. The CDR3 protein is CSAIDRGNYGYTF. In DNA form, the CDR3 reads TGCAGCGCGATTGACAGGGGTAACTATGGCTACACCTTC.

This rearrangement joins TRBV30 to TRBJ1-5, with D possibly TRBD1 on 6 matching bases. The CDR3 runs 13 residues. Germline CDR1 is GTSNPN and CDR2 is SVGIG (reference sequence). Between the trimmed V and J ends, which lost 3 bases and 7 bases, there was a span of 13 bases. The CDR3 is CAWRTGSGQPQHF. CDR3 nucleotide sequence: TGTGCCTGGAGAACAGGGAGCGGACAGCCCCAGCATTTT.

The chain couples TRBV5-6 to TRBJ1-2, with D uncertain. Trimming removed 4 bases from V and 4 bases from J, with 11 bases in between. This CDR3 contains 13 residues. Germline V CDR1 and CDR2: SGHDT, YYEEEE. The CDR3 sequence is CASSEQHTYGYTF. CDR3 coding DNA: TGTGCCAGCAGCGAACAGCATACCTATGGCTACACCTTC.

CDR3 residues: CASNPLPGDTGELFF. The CDR3 DNA reads TGTGCCAGCAACCCTCTTCCGGGAGACACCGGGGAGCTGTTTTTT. This sequence joins TRBV5-5 and TRBJ2-2; the D gene is possibly TRBD2 (6 bases). Germline V gives CDR1 SGHKS, CDR2 YYEKEE (reference sequence). The V end was cut by 6 bases, the J end by 3 bases, with 15 bases between. This CDR3 has 15 residues.

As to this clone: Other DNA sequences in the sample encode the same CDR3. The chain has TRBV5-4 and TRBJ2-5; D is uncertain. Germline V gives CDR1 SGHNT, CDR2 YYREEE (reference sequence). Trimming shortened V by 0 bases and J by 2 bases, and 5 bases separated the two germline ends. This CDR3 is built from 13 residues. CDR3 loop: CASSLVGQETQYF. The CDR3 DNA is TGTGCCAGCAGCTTGGTTGGGCAAGAGACCCAGTACTTC.

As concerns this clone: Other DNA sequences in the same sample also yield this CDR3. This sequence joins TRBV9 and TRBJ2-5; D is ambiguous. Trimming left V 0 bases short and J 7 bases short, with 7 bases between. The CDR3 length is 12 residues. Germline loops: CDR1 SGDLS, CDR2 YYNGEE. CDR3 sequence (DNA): TGTGCCAGCAGCGTAGTTTCCGGGACCCAGTACTTC. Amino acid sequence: CASSVVSGTQYF.

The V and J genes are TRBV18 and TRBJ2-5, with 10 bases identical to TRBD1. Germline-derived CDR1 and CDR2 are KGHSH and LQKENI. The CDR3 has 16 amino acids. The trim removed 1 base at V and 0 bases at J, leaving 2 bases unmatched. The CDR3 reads CASSPLGQGYQETQYF. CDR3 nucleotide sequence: TGTGCCAGCTCACCACTGGGACAGGGGTACCAAGAGACCCAGTACTTC.

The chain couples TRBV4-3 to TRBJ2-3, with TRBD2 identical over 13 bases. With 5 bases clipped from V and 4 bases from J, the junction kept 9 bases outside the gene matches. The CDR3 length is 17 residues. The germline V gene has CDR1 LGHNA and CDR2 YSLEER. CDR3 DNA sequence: TGCGCCAGCAGCTACCAGGGGACTAGCGGGAATCCAGATACGCAGTATTTT. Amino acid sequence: CASSYQGTSGNPDTQYF.

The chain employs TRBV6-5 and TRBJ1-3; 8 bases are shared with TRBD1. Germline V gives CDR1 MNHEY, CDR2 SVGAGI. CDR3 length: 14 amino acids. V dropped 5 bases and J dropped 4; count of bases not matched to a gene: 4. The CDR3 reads CASSTGGAGNTIYF. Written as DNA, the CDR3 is TGTGCCAGCAGTACAGGGGGGGCCGGAAACACCATATATTTT.

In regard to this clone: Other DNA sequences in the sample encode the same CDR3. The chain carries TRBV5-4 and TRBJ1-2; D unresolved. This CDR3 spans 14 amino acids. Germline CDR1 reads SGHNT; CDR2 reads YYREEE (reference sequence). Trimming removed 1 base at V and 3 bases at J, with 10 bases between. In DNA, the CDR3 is TGTGCCAGCAGCTTGCGCGGCACGGACTATGGCTACACCTTC. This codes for CASSLRGTDYGYTF.

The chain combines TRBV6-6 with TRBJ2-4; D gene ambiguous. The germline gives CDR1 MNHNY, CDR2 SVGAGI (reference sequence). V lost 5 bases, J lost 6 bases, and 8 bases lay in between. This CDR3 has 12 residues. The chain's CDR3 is CASSPIGNIQYF. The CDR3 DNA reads TGTGCCAGCAGTCCGATTGGAAACATTCAGTACTTC.

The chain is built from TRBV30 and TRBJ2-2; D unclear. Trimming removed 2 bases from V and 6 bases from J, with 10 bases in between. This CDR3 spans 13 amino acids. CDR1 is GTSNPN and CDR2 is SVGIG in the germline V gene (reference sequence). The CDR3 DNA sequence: TGTGCCTGGAGTCATCCCCCCGCCGGGGAGCTGTTTTTT. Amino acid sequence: CAWSHPPAGELFF.

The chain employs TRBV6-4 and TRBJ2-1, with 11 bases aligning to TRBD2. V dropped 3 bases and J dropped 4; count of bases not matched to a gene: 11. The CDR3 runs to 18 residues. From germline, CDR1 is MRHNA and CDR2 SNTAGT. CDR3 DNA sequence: TGTGCCAGCAGTGAAAGCCCTCTAGCGGGAGGCATTTACAATGAGCAGTTCTTC. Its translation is CASSESPLAGGIYNEQFF.

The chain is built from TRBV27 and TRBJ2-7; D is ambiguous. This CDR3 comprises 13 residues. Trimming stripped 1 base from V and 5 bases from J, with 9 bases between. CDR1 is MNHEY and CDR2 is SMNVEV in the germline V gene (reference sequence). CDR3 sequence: CASSLWLGNEQYF. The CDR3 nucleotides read TGTGCCAGCAGTTTATGGTTAGGGAACGAGCAGTACTTC.